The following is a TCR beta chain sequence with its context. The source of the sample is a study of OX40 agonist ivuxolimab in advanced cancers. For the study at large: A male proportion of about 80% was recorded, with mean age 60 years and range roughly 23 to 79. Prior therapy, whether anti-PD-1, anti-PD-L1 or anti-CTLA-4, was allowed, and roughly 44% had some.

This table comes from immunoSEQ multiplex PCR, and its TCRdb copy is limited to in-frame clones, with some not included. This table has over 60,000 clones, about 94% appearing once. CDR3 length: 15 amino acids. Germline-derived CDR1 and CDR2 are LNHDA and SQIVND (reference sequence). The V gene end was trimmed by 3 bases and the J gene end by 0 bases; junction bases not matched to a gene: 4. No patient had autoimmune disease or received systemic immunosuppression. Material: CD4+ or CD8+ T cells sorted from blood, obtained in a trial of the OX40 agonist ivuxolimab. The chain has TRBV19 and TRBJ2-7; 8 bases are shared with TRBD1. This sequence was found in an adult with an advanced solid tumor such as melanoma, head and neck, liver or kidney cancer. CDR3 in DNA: TGTGCCAGTAGTATTTGGGGGACAGGCTCCTACGAGCAGTACTTC. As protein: CASSIWGTGSYEQYF.